The 28 T cell receptor beta chains listed next were all sequenced from one sample in a study of blood T cells in healthy people across ages. PCR was performed a second time for about 7 to 12 cycles using a sample-barcoded 5' primer and a J-beta primer mix. TCRdb called the 5' RACE reads again in MiXCR, with one record for every CDR3 protein. Of around 1,000,000 distinct CDR3 sequences detected, 35% to 45% appear once; the ten largest clones hold around 13%. Sequences were obtained from blood. Receptor source: a man younger than 35 in good health.

This chain uses TRBV3-1 with TRBJ2-7; D ambiguous. The CDR3 has 13 residues. Germline assignment: CDR1 LGHDT and CDR2 YNNKEL (reference sequence). The V and J ends lost 7 bases and 2 bases respectively, with 12 bases between them. CDR3 loop: CASTRKPPYEQYF. CDR3 DNA: TGTGCCAGCACCAGGAAGCCCCCCTACGAGCAGTACTTC.

This clonotype occurred a few times. The rearrangement links TRBV12-3 or TRBV12-4 to TRBJ1-2, with a tentative D call TRBD1 (5 bases). The CDR3 runs 13 residues. Trimming left V 7 bases short and J 5 bases short, with 14 bases between. The CDR3 spells CASTGGRMYGYTF. In DNA form, the CDR3 reads TGTGCCAGCACTGGGGGGAGGATGTATGGCTACACCTTC.

Concerning this clonotype: One end of the junction does not line up with germline, which may come from a read error. This chain connects TRBV13 to TRBJ2-5, with unresolved D. Germline V gives CDR1 PRHDT, CDR2 FYEKMQ (reference sequence). This CDR3 contains 15 residues. CDR3 loop: CASGLTDQLQETQYF. DNA of the CDR3: TGTGCCAGCGGCTTAACCGACCAACTTCAAGAGACCCAGTACTTC. The entire variable domain, with the rest obtained from reference TRBV13 and TRBJ2-5, is as follows: AAGVIQSPRHLIKEKRETATLKCYPIPRHDTVYWYQQGPGQDPQFLISFYEKMQSDKGSIPDRFSAQQFSDYHSELNMSSLELGDSALYFCASGLTDQLQETQYFGPGTRLLVL.

V and J are TRBV6-5 and TRBJ1-1; no clear D gene. Germline V gene lookup returns CDR1 MNHEY and CDR2 SVGAGI. V was pared by 0 bases and J by 1 base, with 9 bases between. The CDR3 has 15 residues. Here the CDR3 reads CASSYSTIGNTEAFF. The CDR3 region has the DNA TGTGCCAGCAGTTACTCGACTATCGGGAACACTGAAGCTTTCTTT.

This clonotype was seen a few times. The chain couples TRBV29-1 to TRBJ1-1, with D perhaps TRBD1 (6 bases). CDR1 and CDR2 from the germline V gene are SQVTM and ANQGSEA. This CDR3 contains 13 residues. The V and J ends lost 8 bases and 2 bases respectively, with 15 bases between them. This CDR3 is CSTHSGVNTEAFF. For the CDR3, the DNA is TGCAGCACCCACTCAGGGGTAAACACTGAAGCTTTCTTT.

This clonotype was seen only a few times. This rearrangement joins TRBV7-8 to TRBJ2-3, with 7 bases matching TRBD1. The length of the CDR3 is 18 residues. The germline CDR1 and CDR2 sequences are SGHVS and FQNEAQ. The trim removed 4 bases at V and 2 bases at J, leaving 15 bases unmatched. The CDR3 DNA reads as TGTGCCAGCAGCTCCTTACGAGGGGACAGAAAACACACAGATACGCAGTATTTT. This gives the protein CASSSLRGDRKHTDTQYF. The variable domain in full, with the rest retrieved from reference TRBV7-8 and TRBJ2-3, is GAGVSQSPRYKVAKRGQDVALRCDPISGHVSLFWYQQALGQGPEFLTYFQNEAQLDKSGLPSDRFFAERPEGSVSTLKIQRTQQEDSAVYLCASSSLRGDRKHTDTQYFGPGTRLTVL.

This chain connects TRBV4-1 to TRBJ2-7; no clear D. This CDR3 has 14 amino acids. Germline V gene data show CDR1 as MGHRA and CDR2 as YSYEKL. The ends were cut back, 1 base at V and 7 bases at J, with 14 bases in the middle. Here the CDR3 reads CASSQGVGLREQYF. The DNA for the CDR3 is TGCGCCAGCAGCCAAGGGGTAGGGTTGCGGGAGCAGTACTTC.

V and J are TRBV10-3 and TRBJ2-2, with D perhaps matching TRBD2 (6 bases). Germline V CDR1 and CDR2: ENHRY, SYGVKD. The CDR3 consists of 18 residues. V was cut by 0 bases and J by 4 bases, with 18 bases left in between. The DNA for the CDR3 is TGTGCCATCAGTGAGTCGAATAGTGGAGGGATTCTCACCGGGGAGCTGTTTTTT. It encodes CAISESNSGGILTGELFF.

The V call is TRBV5-6, the J call TRBJ2-3; possibly TRBD2 for D (5 bases). This CDR3 region has 13 residues. Per germline, CDR1 SGHDT and CDR2 YYEEEE. V lost 4 bases to trimming and J lost 8 bases, with 14 bases between them. The chain's CDR3 is CASSLPSAGTQYF. CDR3 nucleotide sequence: TGTGCCAGCAGCCTGCCCTCGGCGGGTACGCAGTATTTT.

At least ten counts were recorded for this clonotype. The chain is built from TRBV7-2 and TRBJ2-5; D is ambiguous. Germline V CDR1 and CDR2: SGHTA, FQGNSA. Trimming stripped 1 base from V and 2 bases from J, with 8 bases between. The CDR3 loop spans 14 amino acids. The CDR3 coding sequence is TGTGCCAGCAGCTTAGGGGTTCCTCAAGAGACCCAGTACTTC. Protein: CASSLGVPQETQYF.

In its sample, this clonotype was seen a few times. This sequence joins TRBV6-6 and TRBJ2-5; no clear D gene. The CDR3 totals 15 residues. Germline V CDR1 and CDR2: MNHNY, SVGAGI (reference sequence). Trimming stripped 0 bases from V and 1 base from J, with 9 bases between. The CDR3 bases are TGTGCCAGCAGTTACTCAATTTCCCTCCAAGAGACCCAGTACTTC. This sequence encodes CASSYSISLQETQYF.

In this sample, this clonotype turned up a few times. The chain joins TRBV20-1 to TRBJ1-5; D is unresolved. Germline V gives CDR1 DFQATT, CDR2 SNEGSKA (reference sequence). There are 14 residues in the CDR3. The germline V and J ends were trimmed by 3 bases and 2 bases, with 11 bases remaining between them. CDR3 nucleotide sequence: TGCAGTGCTAGTGGGGTCGTTGGCAATCAGCCCCAGCATTTT. Amino acids: CSASGVVGNQPQHF.

CDR3 sequence reads: CASSLARGKSYNEQFF. CDR3 nucleotides: TGTGCCAGCAGCTTAGCCAGGGGGAAGTCCTACAATGAGCAGTTCTTC. The rearrangement uses TRBV11-2 and TRBJ2-1; 7 bases agree with TRBD1. The CDR3 sequence is 16 residues long. Per germline, CDR1 SGHAT and CDR2 FQNNGV. With 1 base clipped from V and 1 base from J, the junction kept 4 bases outside the gene matches.

The V and J genes are TRBV14 and TRBJ1-1; no definite D call. Germline V lookup: CDR1 SGHDN, CDR2 FVKESK. V was shortened by 4 bases and J by 4 bases, with 19 bases between the two germline ends. CDR3 length equals 16 residues. The CDR3 reads CASSRNTAMGGTEAFF. In DNA, the CDR3 is TGTGCCAGCAGCCGGAACACGGCTATGGGCGGCACTGAAGCTTTCTTT.

J is TRBJ2-2 and V is TRBV28; D ambiguous. The CDR3 length is 12 residues. Germline V lookup: CDR1 MDHEN, CDR2 SYDVKM. Trimming left V 8 bases short and J 5 bases short, with 9 bases between. CDR3 bases: TGTGCCAGCCAGACCGGGACCGGGGAGCTGTTTTTT. As protein: CASQTGTGELFF.

This chain uses TRBV27 with TRBJ1-2; D is uncertain. Trimming stripped 6 bases from V and 4 bases from J, with 24 bases between. The CDR3 has 17 amino acids. The germline V gene has CDR1 MNHEY and CDR2 SMNVEV (reference sequence). The CDR3 sequence is CASSQNSELTLRYGYTF. The CDR3 DNA reads TGTGCCAGCAGCCAGAATTCCGAGCTAACCCTTCGCTATGGCTACACCTTC.

The chain employs TRBV3-1 and TRBJ1-1; TRBD1 aligns across 11 bases. Germline values: CDR1 LGHDT, CDR2 YNNKEL (reference sequence). This CDR3 contains 17 residues. The junction had 7 bases not matched to a gene; V was cut back by 1 base and J by 3 bases. The CDR3 bases are TGTGCCAGCAGCCAAGTACCGGGACAGGGGGAGGACACTGAAGCTTTCTTT. Encoded protein: CASSQVPGQGEDTEAFF.

As to this clonotype: Just one base apart from a much larger clone, this may be a read error. The chain employs TRBV6-5 and TRBJ2-1, with D perhaps TRBD1 (5 bases). Looked up from germline, CDR1 is MNHEY and CDR2 is SVGAGI. The CDR3 extends over 15 amino acids. Between the trimmed V and J ends, which lost 2 bases and 5 bases, there was a span of 13 bases. CDR3: CASSYVTGGDNEQFF. CDR3 DNA: TGTGCCAGCAGTTACGTTACAGGTGGGGACAATGAGCAGTTCTTC.

This clonotype turned up a few times. The chain is built from TRBV7-2 and TRBJ1-2; D gene unclear. CDR1 and CDR2 from the germline V gene are SGHTA and FQGNSA. CDR3 size: 15 residues. V was cut by 1 base and J by 1 base, with 10 bases left in between. CDR3 sequence: CASSLGSGINYGYTF. The CDR3 DNA sequence: TGTGCCAGCAGCTTAGGGTCTGGAATTAACTATGGCTACACCTTC.

J is TRBJ1-3 and V is TRBV5-1; no clear D. Between the trimmed V and J ends, which lost 4 bases and 0 bases, there was a span of 8 bases. CDR1 is SGHRS and CDR2 is YFSETQ in the germline V gene. The CDR3 extends over 14 amino acids. The CDR3 DNA is TGCGCCAGCAGCGCCGGGAACTCTGGAAACACCATATATTTT. It yields the protein CASSAGNSGNTIYF.

This clonotype has just one count. Mismatch with germline at one junction end may stem from a read error. V and J are TRBV25-1 and TRBJ2-3, with 10 bases identical to TRBD1. The CDR3 is 17 residues long. Germline-derived CDR1 and CDR2 are MGHDK and SYGVNS. This chain's CDR3 is CTSRQTAGQGTTDTQYF. CDR3 DNA sequence: TGTACCAGCAGGCAGACGGCGGGACAGGGGACCACAGATACGCAGTATTTT. The full variable domain, rest sourced from reference TRBV25-1 and TRBJ2-3, is EADIYQTPRYLVIGTGKKITLECSQTMGHDKMYWYQQDPGMELHLIHYSYGVNSTEKGDLSSESTVSRIRTEHFPLTLESARPSHTSQYLCTSRQTAGQGTTDTQYFGPGTRLTVL.

This clonotype was counted between two and nine times. This chain connects TRBV25-1 to TRBJ1-1; tentative D call: TRBD1 (5 bases). V lost 5 bases and J lost 6, with 13 bases in between. Germline CDR1 reads MGHDK; CDR2 reads SYGVNS. There are 13 residues in the CDR3. The chain's CDR3 is CASSPRGAAEAFF. In DNA form, the CDR3 reads TGTGCCAGCAGTCCCCGTGGGGCGGCTGAAGCTTTCTTT. The variable domain in full, completed from reference TRBV25-1 and TRBJ1-1, reads EADIYQTPRYLVIGTGKKITLECSQTMGHDKMYWYQQDPGMELHLIHYSYGVNSTEKGDLSSESTVSRIRTEHFPLTLESARPSHTSQYLCASSPRGAAEAFFGQGTRLTVV.

Concerning this clonotype: With a much larger clone just one base away, this may be a read error. The V gene is TRBV2, the J gene TRBJ1-1; TRBD1 might be the D (5 bases). This CDR3 is 14 amino acids long. V lost 6 bases and J 3 bases, leaving 14 bases between the germline ends. CDR1 and CDR2 from the germline V gene are SNHLY and FYNNEI. The CDR3 loop is CASSTQGLYTEAFF. As DNA, the CDR3 is TGTGCCAGCAGCACCCAGGGACTATACACTGAAGCTTTCTTT.

This clonotype was counted only a few times. This chain links TRBV29-1 with TRBJ1-1, with D possibly TRBD1 on 6 matching bases. In germline, CDR1 is SQVTM, CDR2 ANQGSEA. This CDR3 is built from 17 residues. V was trimmed by 1 base and J by 1 base, leaving 19 bases between them. The chain's CDR3 is CSVEGPQGHLRNTEAFF. The CDR3 DNA is TGCAGCGTTGAAGGACCCCAGGGGCACCTTCGGAACACTGAAGCTTTCTTT.

The rearrangement uses TRBV25-1 and TRBJ1-2; no reliable D call. V lost 0 bases and J 0 bases, leaving 8 bases between the germline ends. This CDR3 has 15 amino acids. CDR1 is MGHDK, CDR2 SYGVNS, per germline. This CDR3 is CASSEYEVSNYGYTF. In DNA form, the CDR3 reads TGTGCCAGCAGTGAATACGAGGTCTCTAACTATGGCTACACCTTC.

This clonotype has a handful of counts. The V and J genes are TRBV4-2 and TRBJ2-7; D possibly matches TRBD1 or TRBD2 (5 bases each). From germline, CDR1 is LGHNA and CDR2 YNFKEQ. This CDR3 region has 18 residues. Deletions cut 1 base from V and 2 bases from J, with 21 bases between. CDR3 nucleotide sequence: TGTGCCAGCAGCCAAGGCTACTCCGACAGAGAGACTACCTACGAGCAGTACTTC. Translating gives CASSQGYSDRETTYEQYF.

As regards this clonotype: The junction differs from germline at one of its ends, possibly a read error. This chain connects TRBV20-1 to TRBJ2-1, with 8 positions matching TRBD2. This CDR3 contains 16 residues. Germline assignment: CDR1 DFQATT and CDR2 SNEGSKA (reference sequence). CDR3 in amino acids: CSARDRWTSSHNEQFF. CDR3 DNA: TGCAGTGCTAGAGATCGGTGGACTAGCTCCCACAATGAGCAGTTCTTC.

The table lists this clonotype with a few counts. In nucleotides, the CDR3 is TGTGCCAGCAGTGGAGACAGGAGCCTTGATACGCAGTATTTT. Residues: CASSGDRSLDTQYF. V gene TRBV2 combines with J gene TRBJ2-3; D is possibly TRBD1 (6 bases). The CDR3 consists of 14 residues. V lost 4 bases, J lost 6 bases, and 14 bases lay in between. Germline-derived CDR1 and CDR2 are SNHLY and FYNNEI.